The clone carrying this TCR beta chain was seen a few times. V was cut by 2 bases and J by 3 bases, with 11 bases left in between. The germline V gene has CDR1 LGHDT and CDR2 YNNKEL (reference sequence). CDR3 length: 14 residues. These data belong to a study of early T cells in non-severe SARS-CoV-2 infection. Researchers tagged individual cDNA molecules with unique molecular identifiers. From the 5' RACE reads, TCRdb called clonotypes with MiXCR, one entry per CDR3 protein. The sample holds about 71,000 distinct CDR3 sequences; approximately 14% are singletons and the top ten take 3% to 5%. The TCR comes from an adult who was a healthcare worker with PCR-confirmed SARS-CoV-2 infection or an uninfected control (not recorded which). The V call is TRBV3-1, the J call TRBJ2-7; D gene unclear. Sequencing used whole blood, obtained at baseline. Written as DNA, the CDR3 is TGTGCCAGCAGCCAAAAACGGCCTTACTACGAGCAGTACTTC. Translation: CASSQKRPYYEQYF.